This T cell receptor (beta chain) was obtained from a study of blood T cell repertoires in COVID-19. Study-level information: COVID-19 samples from acute and convalescent phases originated in the United States, Italy and Spain. PBMCs, B-cell-depleted T cells, or T cells provided the cDNA or gDNA that made up the material.

Trimming left V 0 bases short and J 6 bases short, with 9 bases between. The CDR3 extends over 13 amino acids. Germline V gene data show CDR1 as SGHNT and CDR2 as YYREEE (reference sequence). TCRdb keeps only in-frame clones here, not all; method: immunoSEQ multiplex PCR. This sample has about 150,000 clones, with about 89% found just once. V and J are TRBV5-4 and TRBJ1-1; no clear D gene. Specimen: peripheral blood. The TCR sequence derives from a man aged 45-60 years with acute or convalescent COVID-19. Here the CDR3 DNA reads TGTGCCAGCAGCTTGGGTCCGGTGGCTGAAGCTTTCTTT. Translating gives CASSLGPVAEAFF.